The present T cell receptor (beta chain) was sequenced within a study of T cell repertoires in cytomegalovirus infection. As for the study in general: The public TCR beta signatures pointed to both CMV infection and matching HLA type.

Germline lookup yields CDR1 SEHNR and CDR2 FQNEAQ (reference sequence). The CDR3 is made up of 17 amino acids. V lost 6 bases to trimming and J lost 2 bases; unmatched junction nucleotides: 12. This clonotype was counted at least ten times. Its matching antigen is unknown. TCRdb redid the calling of the reads with MiXCR, one entry per CDR3 protein. The table lists over 450,000 distinct CDR3 sequences, roughly 12% of them singletons. Study outcomes and limitations: Ex vivo, HLA-C-restricted CMV-specific TCR beta clonotypes prevailed over the rest of the response.

The source material was PBMCs. The origin of this receptor is a human donor in good health (CMV status not recorded). Some clones in this sample may be carry-over from other donors' samples. This chain connects TRBV7-9 to TRBJ2-2, with TRBD2 identical over 7 bases. The CDR3 protein is CASSHYPGLPNTGELFF. The CDR3 DNA follows: TGTGCCAGCAGTCACTACCCGGGACTACCAAACACCGGGGAGCTGTTTTTT.